The 5 T cell receptor beta chains presented below share a single source sample, sequenced in a study of shared clonotypes between healthy human individuals. Profiling relied on immunoSEQ multiplex PCR, and the TCRdb table lists in-frame clones only, not all of them. The sample includes 1.5 million to 2.5 million clones, about 95% seen only once; the top ten take around 1%. Naive CD8 isolation took CD45RO-negative cells positively selected for CCR7 and excluded terminally differentiated effector memory CD45RA+ cells. The sample consisted of naive CD8+ T cells sorted from blood. The receptors come from a man aged 18-30 years in good health.

CDR3 DNA: TGTGCCAGCACCTCTGCGGGCGATGAGCAGTTCTTC. Translated, it gives CASTSAGDEQFF. The chain is built from TRBV7-9 and TRBJ2-1, with a possible D match to TRBD2 (5 bases). Germline CDR1 SEHNR, CDR2 FQNEAQ (reference sequence). The CDR3 runs to 12 residues. V lost 7 bases and J lost 8, with 12 bases in between. Full variable domain (missing parts from reference TRBV7-9 and TRBJ2-1): DTGVSQNPRHKITKRGQNVTFRCDPISEHNRLYWYRQTLGQGPEFLTYFQNEAQLEKSRLLSDRFSAERPKGSFSTLEIQRTEQGDSAMYLCASTSAGDEQFFGPGTRLTVL.

The chain recombines TRBV6-5 with TRBJ2-5; 8 bases map to TRBD1. Looked up from germline, CDR1 is MNHEY and CDR2 is SVGAGI. The V and J ends lost 5 bases and 2 bases, in that order; junction bases with no gene match: 7. The CDR3 is 15 residues long. The CDR3 sequence: CASSPWTGRQETQYF. The CDR3 DNA reads as TGTGCCAGCAGTCCCTGGACAGGGAGGCAAGAGACCCAGTACTTC.

The CDR3 region is CASSLSAGQPTANTGELFF. CDR3 coding DNA: TGTGCCAGCAGTTTATCCGCTGGACAACCTACCGCGAACACCGGGGAGCTGTTTTTT. The rearrangement links TRBV27 to TRBJ2-2, with D maybe TRBD1 (5 bases). The CDR3 is made up of 19 amino acids. CDR1 is MNHEY and CDR2 is SMNVEV in the germline V gene (reference sequence). V lost 0 bases and J lost 0, with 17 bases in between.

V gene TRBV5-8 combines with J gene TRBJ2-1; tentatively, D is TRBD2 (6 bases). Germline CDR1 is SGHTS and CDR2 is YDEGEE. V lost 2 bases, J lost 5 bases, and 11 bases lay in between. The CDR3 loop spans 14 amino acids. The CDR3 bases are TGTGCCAGCAGCTTTTCCGGGACTCACAATGAGCAGTTCTTC. It is translated as CASSFSGTHNEQFF.

For this clone: The sample holds other DNA sequences that translate to the same CDR3. This chain links TRBV19 with TRBJ1-1, with a tentative D call TRBD1 (5 bases). Germline V lookup: CDR1 LNHDA, CDR2 SQIVND (reference sequence). V lost 3 bases and J 0 bases, leaving 8 bases between the germline ends. The length of the CDR3 is 14 residues. CDR3 in DNA: TGTGCCAGTAGTATCGACAGTCTGAACACTGAAGCTTTCTTT. The encoded protein is CASSIDSLNTEAFF.